This T cell receptor (beta chain) was identified in a study of beta chain features in type 1 diabetes. The overall study: Across all samples, some 98 million sorted cells were examined.

A sort by CD45RO/CCR7/CD25/CD127/CD95/CD27 yielded CD4+ naive, central memory, regulatory and stem cell-like memory cells. CDR3 size: 15 residues. V lost 1 base and J 4 bases, leaving 13 bases between the germline ends. CDR1 is SGHTA, CDR2 FQGNSA, per germline. Every bit of the isolated RNA underwent reverse transcription, so sequencing read expressed TCRB transcripts. Assay: immunoSEQ multiplex PCR; the TCRdb copy retains only in-frame clones and omits some. The profile shows under 900,000 clones, 17% of them singletons. The chain combines TRBV7-2 with TRBJ2-5; D is undetermined. The sequencing input was naive CD4+ T cells from blood. The TCR originated in a woman aged 18-29 years in good health. CDR3 sequence (DNA): TGTGCCAGCAGCTTAGACCGGGTTTTCTTAGAGACCCAGTACTTC. This translates into CASSLDRVFLETQYF. Full variable domain (rest looked up from reference TRBV7-2 and TRBJ2-5): GAGVSQSPSNKVTEKGKDVELRCDPISGHTALYWYRQSLGQGLEFLIYFQGNSAPDKSGLPSDRFSAERTGGSVSTLTIQRTQQEDSAVYLCASSLDRVFLETQYFGPGTRLLVL.